What follows is one T cell receptor (beta chain) and its context. Its antigen remains undetermined. Nothing much larger sits one base from this clone, and base qualities are not available. Library preparation employed PCR. TCRdb shows the sequencer as Illumina HiSeq 2500. TCR libraries were prepared with molecular barcoding, using unique molecular identifiers to normalize TCRbeta repertoire quantification. Starting from the raw public reads, TCRdb applied fastp trimming at Q25, assembled clones with MiXCR and retained in-frame beta chains. Each entry merges the rows of one CDR3 protein and shows their most common DNA and genes. The sample table contains 200,000 to 300,000 distinct CDR3 sequences; only one count was recorded for about 12% of them. Jointly, the top ten make up 2% to 3% of the sample. The data originate from a study of T-cell reconstitution after alpha-beta-depleted transplantation in children (dated by TCRdb to 2015 to 2016). For context, the study as a whole: The study quantitatively tracked T-cell immune reconstitution after TCRalphabeta/CD19-depleted allogeneic hematopoietic cell transplantation in children using TCR repertoire profiling.

For CDR1 and CDR2, the germline V gene (reference sequence) lists SGHNT and YYREEE. Spanning cysteine to phenylalanine, the CDR3 consists of 15 amino acids. Left in the record is the CDR3 DNA by itself, 45 bases read in frame from the first base. V loses 0 bases of germline sequence and J loses 5 bases, and the interval between the two ends is 13 bases. The TCR comes from a human donor who donated a stem cell graft to a child with acute lymphoblastic leukemia. The starting material was PBMCs from the stem cell graft donor, obtained from the stem cell graft. The chain is made from TRBV5-4 and TRBJ2-3; TRBD2 could be the D gene, as 5 bases match. The nucleotide sequence reads as follows: TGTGCCAGCAGCTTGGGTCGAGGGAGTGGAGATACGCAGTATTTT. This encodes CASSLGRGSGDTQYF.